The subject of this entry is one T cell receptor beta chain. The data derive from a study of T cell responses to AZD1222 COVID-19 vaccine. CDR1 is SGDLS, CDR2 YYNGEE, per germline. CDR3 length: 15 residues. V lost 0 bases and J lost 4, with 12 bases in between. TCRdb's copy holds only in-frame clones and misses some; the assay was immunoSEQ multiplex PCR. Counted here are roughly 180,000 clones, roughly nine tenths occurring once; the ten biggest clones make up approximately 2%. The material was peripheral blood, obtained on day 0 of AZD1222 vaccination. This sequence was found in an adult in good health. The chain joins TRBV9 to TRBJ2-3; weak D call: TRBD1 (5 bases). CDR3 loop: CASSVDGHESDTQYF. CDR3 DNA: TGTGCCAGCAGCGTAGACGGACACGAGTCAGATACGCAGTATTTT.